A selection of T cell receptor beta chains follows, all from one sample in a study of cytomegalovirus exposure and HLA in healthy donors. Clones were sequenced by immunoSEQ multiplex PCR, and TCRdb holds only the in-frame ones, with some missing. The profile covers more than 110,000 clones, with roughly four fifths appearing a single time and 4% to 6% taken by the ten largest. The source material was PBMCs. The receptor source for this set is a woman in her forties or fifties in good health and CMV-seronegative. Both conserved end residues are part of each CDR3. A D gene is named only where the DNA matches it firmly. Clone size is shown for a subset of rows, as once, few, many or a class of expanded clone.

TRBV7-9	NA	NA	TRBJ2-6	CASSNRFSGANVLTF	TGTGCCAGCAGCAACAGGTTCTCTGGGGCCAACGTCCTGACTTTC
TRBV5-1	TRBD1	NA	TRBJ2-2	CASSFEGAGTGELFF	TGCGCCAGCAGCTTTGAGGGGGCAGGAACCGGGGAGCTGTTTTTT
TRBV5-1	NA	NA	TRBJ2-3	CASSEGLSTDTQYF	TGCGCCAGCAGCGAGGGACTGTCCACAGATACGCAGTATTTT
TRBV5-6	NA	NA	TRBJ1-2	CASRRREGNYGYTF	TGTGCCAGCAGGAGACGGGAGGGTAACTATGGCTACACCTTC
TRBV19	NA	many	TRBJ1-5	CASSPGNGRNQPQHF	TGTGCCAGTAGTCCCGGTAATGGGCGCAATCAGCCCCAGCATTTT
TRBV9	NA	NA	TRBJ1-6	CASSVEGYLASPLHF	TGTGCCAGCAGCGTAGAAGGATATCTAGCATCACCCCTCCACTTT
TRBV6-4	TRBD1	few	TRBJ2-5	CASSGNRGETQYF	TGTGCCAGCAGTGGAAACAGGGGAGAGACCCAGTACTTC
TRBV10-1	TRBD2	NA	TRBJ2-4	CARTQPAGGPNIQYF	TGCGCCAGGACCCAACCCGCGGGGGGGCCCAACATTCAGTACTTC
TRBV5-1	TRBD1	few	TRBJ2-1	CASSLTQGALNEQFF	TGCGCCAGCAGCTTGACGCAGGGGGCGCTTAATGAGCAGTTCTTC
TRBV19	TRBD1	NA	TRBJ2-1	CASSTPGQGSNEQFF	TGTGCCAGTAGTACCCCGGGACAGGGGTCCAATGAGCAGTTCTTC
TRBV6-5	TRBD1	NA	TRBJ1-1	CASRRTGRYTEAFF	TGTGCCAGCCGCAGGACAGGGAGGTACACTGAAGCTTTCTTT
TRBV6-1	NA	few	TRBJ2-2	CASSERRSGQNTGELFF	TGTGCCAGCAGTGAAAGGAGGTCGGGACAGAACACCGGGGAGCTGTTTTTT
TRBV5-1	NA	NA	TRBJ2-2	CASSSGTSVNTGELFF	TGCGCCAGCAGCTCCGGGACTTCCGTTAACACCGGGGAGCTGTTTTTT
TRBV30	TRBD1	NA	TRBJ2-2	CAWTGTGGTGELFF	TGTGCCTGGACCGGGACAGGGGGTACCGGGGAGCTGTTTTTT
TRBV5-6	TRBD2	NA	TRBJ2-5	CASYLAGVETQYF	TGTGCCAGCTACCTAGCGGGGGTGGAGACCCAGTACTTC
TRBV29-1	TRBD1	NA	TRBJ2-1	CSVEDPRGLLF	TGCAGCGTTGAAGATCCGAGGGGGCTGCTCTTC
TRBV11-1	NA	NA	TRBJ1-4	CASSLTWTDNEKLFF	TGTGCCAGCAGCTTAACATGGACAGATAATGAAAAACTGTTTTTT
TRBV6-5	NA	few	TRBJ2-7	CASTGNRIEQYF	TGTGCCAGCACGGGGAACCGGATCGAGCAGTACTTC
TRBV27	TRBD2	NA	TRBJ2-2	CASSSRTPGGGGELFF	TGTGCCAGCAGTTCCAGGACTCCTGGGGGGGGCGGGGAGCTGTTTTTT
TRBV11-2	TRBD1	NA	TRBJ1-6	CASSLQGRRNSPLHF	TGTGCCAGCAGCCTACAGGGGCGCAGAAATTCACCCCTCCACTTT
TRBV28	NA	NA	TRBJ2-3	CASSTLGGGTDTQYF	TGTGCCAGCAGTACCCTAGGTGGCGGCACAGATACGCAGTATTTT
TRBV19	TRBD1	few	TRBJ1-5	CASSPFETGGLGNQPQHF	TGTGCCAGTAGTCCCTTCGAGACAGGGGGCCTGGGCAATCAGCCCCAGCATTTT
TRBV5-1	NA	NA	TRBJ2-2	CASSLAGGLGTGELFF	TGCGCCAGCAGCTTGGCCGGAGGCTTAGGCACCGGGGAGCTGTTTTTT
TRBV21-1	NA	NA	TRBJ1-1	CASSKGDRDLSMNTEAFF	TGTGCCAGCAGCAAAGGTGACAGGGACTTATCGATGAACACTGAAGCTTTCTTT
TRBV7-9	NA	NA	TRBJ2-5	CASKPGVGETQYF	TGTGCCAGCAAACCGGGAGTCGGAGAGACCCAGTACTTC
TRBV19	TRBD1	NA	TRBJ1-2	CASRLGQSYYGYTF	TGTGCCAGCCGTCTGGGACAGTCTTACTATGGCTACACCTTC
TRBV19	NA	NA	TRBJ1-6	CASSITDLSPLHF	TGTGCCAGTAGTATAACAGACCTTTCACCCCTCCACTTT
TRBV14	NA	NA	TRBJ1-2	CASSLLSTGSGDGYTF	TGTGCCAGCAGCCTTTTAAGTACCGGGTCCGGCGATGGCTACACCTTC
TRBV4-2	NA	NA	TRBJ1-5	CASSQDEDSNQPQHF	TGTGCCAGCAGCCAAGACGAGGATAGCAATCAGCCCCAGCATTTT
TRBV4-1	NA	NA	TRBJ2-5	CASEGGGFQYF	TGCGCCAGCGAGGGAGGAGGGTTCCAGTACTTC
TRBV6-6	NA	NA	TRBJ2-2	CASSIDREIGELFF	TGTGCCAGCAGTATAGACAGAGAGATCGGGGAGCTGTTTTTT
TRBV19	TRBD1	once	TRBJ1-2	CATLSPVKQGTDYGYTF	TGTGCCACCCTTTCGCCAGTTAAACAGGGGACGGACTATGGCTACACCTTC
TRBV7-9	NA	NA	TRBJ1-2	CASSRDYGYTF	TGTGCCAGCAGCCGGGACTATGGCTACACCTTC
TRBV27	NA	few	TRBJ1-5	CASSRAPGGGNQPQHF	TGTGCCAGCAGTCGTGCACCGGGGGGAGGCAATCAGCCCCAGCATTTT
TRBV10-3	NA	few	TRBJ1-4	CAISERRVNEKLFF	TGTGCCATCAGTGAAAGGAGGGTTAATGAAAAACTGTTTTTT
TRBV5-1	TRBD1	NA	TRBJ2-1	CASSEGQGAYNEQFF	TGCGCCAGCAGCGAGGGACAGGGGGCCTACAATGAGCAGTTCTTC
TRBV7-9	TRBD2	NA	TRBJ2-7	CAVAGGTYEQYF	TGTGCCGTGGCGGGGGGTACCTACGAGCAGTACTTC
TRBV4-3	TRBD2	once	TRBJ2-1	CASSQDASGATYNEQFF	TGCGCCAGCAGCCAAGATGCTAGCGGGGCAACGTACAATGAGCAGTTCTTC
TRBV10-3	TRBD2	once	TRBJ2-1	CAMGEAGGPNEQFF	TGTGCCATGGGAGAAGCGGGGGGGCCCAATGAGCAGTTCTTC
TRBV7-3	TRBD1	NA	TRBJ1-2	CASRQGQGYGYTF	TGTGCCAGCAGACAAGGACAGGGTTATGGCTACACCTTC